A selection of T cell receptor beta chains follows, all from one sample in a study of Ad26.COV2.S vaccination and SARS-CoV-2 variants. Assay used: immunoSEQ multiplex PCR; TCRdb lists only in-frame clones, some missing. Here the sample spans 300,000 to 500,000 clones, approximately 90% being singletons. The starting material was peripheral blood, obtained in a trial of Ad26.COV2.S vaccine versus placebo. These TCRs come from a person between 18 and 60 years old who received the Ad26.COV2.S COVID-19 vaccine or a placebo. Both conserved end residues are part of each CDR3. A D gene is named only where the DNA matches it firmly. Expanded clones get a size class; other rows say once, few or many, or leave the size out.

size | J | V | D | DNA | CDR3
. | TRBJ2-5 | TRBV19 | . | TGTGCCAGGATGGGTGTTTCGGAGACCCAGTACTTC | CARMGVSETQYF
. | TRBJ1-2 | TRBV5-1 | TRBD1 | TGCGCCAGCAGCCCGAGTACAGGGGGTGATGGCTACACCTTC | CASSPSTGGDGYTF
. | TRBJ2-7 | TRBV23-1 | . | TGCGCCAGCAGTCAATCCACGCCGACAGGCCAAATAACTTCCTACGAGCAGTACTTC | CASSQSTPTGQITSYEQYF
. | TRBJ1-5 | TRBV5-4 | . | TGTGCCAGCAGCTTGGGGACAGGCAATCAGCCCCAGCATTTT | CASSLGTGNQPQHF
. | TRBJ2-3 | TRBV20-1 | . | TGCAGTGCTAGTTCAGGGATAGATACGCAGTATTTT | CSASSGIDTQYF
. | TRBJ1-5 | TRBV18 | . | TGTGCCAGCTCGCCAGAGAGGGTGGGCAATCAGCCCCAGCATTTT | CASSPERVGNQPQHF
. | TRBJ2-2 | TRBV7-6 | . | TGTGCCAGCAGCTTTGATAAGAGGGAGCTGTTTTTT | CASSFDKRELFF
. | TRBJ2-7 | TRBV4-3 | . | TGCGCCAGCAGCCAAGTTGCGGGGCGGGAGCAGTACTTC | CASSQVAGREQYF
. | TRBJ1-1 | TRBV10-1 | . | TGCGCCAGTCGGGGACCAGGATCTGAAGCTTTCTTT | CASRGPGSEAFF
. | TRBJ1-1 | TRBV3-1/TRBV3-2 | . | TGTGCCAGCAGCCAGAGCCTGAACACTGAAGCTTTCTTT | CASSQSLNTEAFF
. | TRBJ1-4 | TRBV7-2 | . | TGTGCCAGCAGCTTACTAGGGAGAGCAGGAGAAAAACTGTTTTTT | CASSLLGRAGEKLFF
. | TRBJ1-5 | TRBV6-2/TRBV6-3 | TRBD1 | TGTGCCAGCAGTTATAGGACAGGGGATCTCCCCCAGCATTTT | CASSYRTGDLPQHF
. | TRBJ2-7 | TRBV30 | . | TGTGCCTGGATTCCCGACTACGAGCAGTACTTC | CAWIPDYEQYF
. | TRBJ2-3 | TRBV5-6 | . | TGTGCCAGCAGCTTGGCCCCCACAAGCACAGATACGCAGTATTTT | CASSLAPTSTDTQYF
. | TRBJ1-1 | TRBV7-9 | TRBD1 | TGTGCCAGCAGCTTAGGAAAAAGCGGGACAGGGGGCATCACTGAAGCTTTCTTT | CASSLGKSGTGGITEAFF
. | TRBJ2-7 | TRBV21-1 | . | TGTGCAGCGCTCCTGGGCGGCGGGCGTTCCTACGAGCAGTACTTC | CAALLGGGRSYEQYF
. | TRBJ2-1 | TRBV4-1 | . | TGCGCCAGCAGCCAATCGGAGGGGGAATACAATGAGCAGTTCTTC | CASSQSEGEYNEQFF
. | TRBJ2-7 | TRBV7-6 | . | TGTGCCAGCAGCTTAGGGGAGGATTCCTACGAGCAGTACTTC | CASSLGEDSYEQYF
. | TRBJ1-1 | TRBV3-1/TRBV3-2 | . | TGTGCCAGCAGCCCCCTCCTTATTCGCACTGAAGCTTTCTTT | CASSPLLIRTEAFF
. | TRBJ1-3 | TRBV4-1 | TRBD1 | TGCGCCAGCAGCCACTTGGGACAGTCAGTAACAAACACCATATATTTT | CASSHLGQSVTNTIYF
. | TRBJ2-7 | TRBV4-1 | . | TGCGCCAGCAGCCAATTTTGGGGTCCGGGGGACGAGCAGTACTTC | CASSQFWGPGDEQYF
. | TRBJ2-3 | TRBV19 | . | TGTGCCAGTCGAGGTCGATCGTACACAGATACGCAGTATTTT | CASRGRSYTDTQYF
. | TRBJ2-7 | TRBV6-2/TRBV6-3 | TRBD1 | TGTGCCAGCAGTCGGGACAGTCAGGACTACGAGCAGTACTTC | CASSRDSQDYEQYF
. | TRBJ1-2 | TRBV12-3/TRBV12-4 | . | TGTGCCAGCAGTCCAATCACCGGTGGTGGCTACACCTTC | CASSPITGGGYTF
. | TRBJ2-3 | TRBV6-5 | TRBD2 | TGTGCCAGCACCGGACTAGCGGGAGATACGCAGTATTTT | CASTGLAGDTQYF
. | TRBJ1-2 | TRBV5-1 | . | TGCGCCAGCAGCTTGTCCGGCAGCTATGGCTACACCTTC | CASSLSGSYGYTF
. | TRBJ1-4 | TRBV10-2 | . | TGCGCCAGCACCGCACCGGGGTGGAACGAAAAACTGTTTTTT | CASTAPGWNEKLFF
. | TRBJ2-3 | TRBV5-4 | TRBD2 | TGTGCCAGCAGCTTCGGAGCGGGGGGCGTCACAGATACGCAGTATTTT | CASSFGAGGVTDTQYF
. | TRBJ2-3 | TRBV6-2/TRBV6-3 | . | TGTGCCAGCAGTTACTCAGACTCCACAGATACGCAGTATTTT | CASSYSDSTDTQYF
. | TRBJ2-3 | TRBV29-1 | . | TGCAGCGTTGCCGGGGCCGGGGGCACAGATACGCAGTATTTT | CSVAGAGGTDTQYF
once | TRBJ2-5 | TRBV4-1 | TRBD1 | TGCGCCAGCAGCCCCGGGACAGCTCAAGAGACCCAGTACTTC | CASSPGTAQETQYF
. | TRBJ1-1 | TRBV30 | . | TGTGCCTGGAGTACGACAGGAACAAACACTGAAGCTTTCTTT | CAWSTTGTNTEAFF
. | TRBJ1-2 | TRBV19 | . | TGTGCCAGTAGCCCAGGGTACGCTAACTATGGCTACACCTTC | CASSPGYANYGYTF
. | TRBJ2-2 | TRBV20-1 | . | TGCAGGGAGGGGGCTGTGGAGCTGTTTTTT | CREGAVELFF
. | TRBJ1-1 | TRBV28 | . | TGTGCCAGCAGTTATACAGGGTTTGGGGCTGAAGCTTTCTTT | CASSYTGFGAEAFF
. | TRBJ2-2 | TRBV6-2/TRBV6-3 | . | TGTGCCAGCAGCGGACTCCGGGGCGACACCGGGGAGCTGTTTTTT | CASSGLRGDTGELFF
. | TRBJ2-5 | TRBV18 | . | TGTGCCAGCTCAGGGGGAGGTCAAGAGACCCAGTACTTC | CASSGGGQETQYF
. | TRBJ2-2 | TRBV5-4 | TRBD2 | TGTGCCAGCAGCTTGGAAGCGGGGGAGAACACCGGGGAGCTGTTTTTT | CASSLEAGENTGELFF
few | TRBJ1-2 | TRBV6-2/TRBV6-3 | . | TGTGCCAGCAGTTACAGCTATGGCTACACCTTC | CASSYSYGYTF
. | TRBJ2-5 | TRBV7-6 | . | TGTGCCAGCAGCTTAAGTCAGCAAGAGACCCAGTACTTC | CASSLSQQETQYF
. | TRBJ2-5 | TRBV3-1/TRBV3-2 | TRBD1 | TGTGCCAGCAGCCGAGGACCGGGACAGCCACAAGAGACCCAGTACTTC | CASSRGPGQPQETQYF
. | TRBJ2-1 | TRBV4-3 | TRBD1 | TGCGCCAGCAGCCAAGTAGCAGGGGGCTTCTACAATGAGCAGTTCTTC | CASSQVAGGFYNEQFF
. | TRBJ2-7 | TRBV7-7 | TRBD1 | TGTGCCAGCAGCTCCGGACAGGGGGCAGGCTACGAGCAGTACTTC | CASSSGQGAGYEQYF
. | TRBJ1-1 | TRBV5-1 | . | TGCGCCAGCAGCGCCGCCGGGGGGCCGAACACTGAAGCTTTCTTT | CASSAAGGPNTEAFF
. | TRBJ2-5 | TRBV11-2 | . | TGTGCCAGCAGCTTAGAAGGGGGGAGGTGGCAAGAGACCCAGTACTTC | CASSLEGGRWQETQYF
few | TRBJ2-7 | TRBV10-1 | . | TGCGCCAGCAGTGACTTGGGAGCGAGCTACGAGCAGTACTTC | CASSDLGASYEQYF
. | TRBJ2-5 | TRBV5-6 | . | TGTGCCAGCAGCTTGGTCGACAGCAAAGAGACCCAGTACTTC | CASSLVDSKETQYF
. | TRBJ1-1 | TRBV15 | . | TGTGCCACCAGCAGAGATCGGGGGGACACTGAAGCTTTCTTT | CATSRDRGDTEAFF
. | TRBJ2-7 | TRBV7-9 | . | TGTGCCAGCAGCTTAGCGAAGGGGACCCCCTACGAGCAGTACTTC | CASSLAKGTPYEQYF
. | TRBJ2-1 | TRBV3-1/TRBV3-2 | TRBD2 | TGTGCCGGCAGCCATGGGACTAGCGGGGGGGCCTTTGAGCAGTTCTTC | CAGSHGTSGGAFEQFF
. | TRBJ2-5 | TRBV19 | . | TGTGCCAGTAGTATAGGGAATCAAGAGACCCAGTACTTC | CASSIGNQETQYF
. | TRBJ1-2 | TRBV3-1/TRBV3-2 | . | TGTGCCAGCAGCCAAGAATGGATGGGCTACACCTTC | CASSQEWMGYTF
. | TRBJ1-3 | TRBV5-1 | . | TGCGCCAGCAGCTTGGCAGGGACCTACTCTGGAAACACCATATATTTT | CASSLAGTYSGNTIYF
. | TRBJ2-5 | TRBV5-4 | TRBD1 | TGTGCCAGCAGGCGTGGACAGGTACAGGCGGAGACCCAGTACTTC | CASRRGQVQAETQYF
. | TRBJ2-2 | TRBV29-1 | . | TGCAGCGTTGCAGGGGCCGGGGAGCTGTTTTTT | CSVAGAGELFF
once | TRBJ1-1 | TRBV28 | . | TGTGCCAGCAGTAGTTTCTCGAACACTGAAGCTTTCTTT | CASSSFSNTEAFF
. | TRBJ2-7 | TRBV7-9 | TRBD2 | TGTGCCAGCAGCCCCTATGCGGGGGGGCCTCTCGAGCAGTACTTC | CASSPYAGGPLEQYF
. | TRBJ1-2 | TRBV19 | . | TGTGCCAGTAGCGCGGACAGCTACAACTATGGCTACACCTTC | CASSADSYNYGYTF
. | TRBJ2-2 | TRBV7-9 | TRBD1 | TGTGCCAGCAGTCCTACAGGGGGTATGAACACCGGGGAGCTGTTTTTT | CASSPTGGMNTGELFF